The entry that follows covers one T cell receptor (beta chain) sequence. The source of the sample is a study of blood T cell repertoires in COVID-19. Study-wide background: The United States, Italy and Spain provided the acute and convalescent COVID-19 samples. The analysed material was cDNA or gDNA that came from T cells, B-cell-depleted T cells, or PBMCs.

The CDR3 spans 15 residues. The V gene lost 7 bases and the J gene lost 1 base, with 14 bases spanning the gap. Germline CDR1 MNHEY, CDR2 SVGAGI. In the authors' workflow: Nucleated cell number was recorded as an estimate derived from reference gene primer amplification. Sequenced by immunoSEQ multiplex PCR; TCRdb stores in-frame clones only, minus some. Clonal size and the V and J genes are those of that table, whereas D and trimming came from the DNA. The data show approximately 300,000 clones, with approximately 90% seen just once and 3.5% to 4.5% held by the top ten. Sequences were obtained from peripheral blood. The sequence came from a woman aged 45-65 years with active or convalescent COVID-19. The rearrangement joins TRBV6-5 to TRBJ2-4; D is perhaps TRBD1 (6 bases). The CDR3 sequence: CASTTTTGAKNIQYF. The CDR3 coding sequence is TGTGCCAGCACTACAACTACAGGGGCCAAAAACATTCAGTACTTC.